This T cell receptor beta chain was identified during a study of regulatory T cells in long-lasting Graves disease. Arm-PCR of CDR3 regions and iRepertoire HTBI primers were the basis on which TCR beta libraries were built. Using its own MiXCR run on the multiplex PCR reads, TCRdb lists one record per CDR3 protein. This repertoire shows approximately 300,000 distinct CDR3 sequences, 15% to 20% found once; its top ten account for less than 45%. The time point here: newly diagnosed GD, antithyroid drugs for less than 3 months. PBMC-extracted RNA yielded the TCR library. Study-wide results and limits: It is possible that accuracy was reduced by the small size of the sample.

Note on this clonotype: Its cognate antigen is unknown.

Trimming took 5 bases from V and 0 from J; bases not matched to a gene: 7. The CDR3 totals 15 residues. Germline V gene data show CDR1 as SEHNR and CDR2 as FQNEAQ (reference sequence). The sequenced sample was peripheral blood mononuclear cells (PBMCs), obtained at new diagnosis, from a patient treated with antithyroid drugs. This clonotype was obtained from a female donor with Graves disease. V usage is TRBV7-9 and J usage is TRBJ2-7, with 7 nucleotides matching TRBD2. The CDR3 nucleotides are TGTGCCAGCAGCCGGGACTACCCCATCTCCTACGAGCAGTACTTC. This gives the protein CASSRDYPISYEQYF.